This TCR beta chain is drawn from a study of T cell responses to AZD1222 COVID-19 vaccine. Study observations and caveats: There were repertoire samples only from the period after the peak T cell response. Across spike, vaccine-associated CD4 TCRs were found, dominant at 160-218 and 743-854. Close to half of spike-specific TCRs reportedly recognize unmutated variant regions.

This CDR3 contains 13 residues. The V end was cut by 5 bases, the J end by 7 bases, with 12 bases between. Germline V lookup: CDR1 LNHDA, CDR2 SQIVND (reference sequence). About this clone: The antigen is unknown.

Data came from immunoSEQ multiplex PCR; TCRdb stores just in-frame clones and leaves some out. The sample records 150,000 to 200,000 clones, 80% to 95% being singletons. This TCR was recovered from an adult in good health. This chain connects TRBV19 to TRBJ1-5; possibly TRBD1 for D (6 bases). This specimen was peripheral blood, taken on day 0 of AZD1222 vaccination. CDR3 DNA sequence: TGTGCCAGTAGTGACAGGATAAACCAGCCCCAGCATTTT. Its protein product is CASSDRINQPQHF.